The 22 T cell receptor beta chains listed next were all sequenced from one sample in a study of CD8 T cells in Susac syndrome. cDNA came from approximately 0.5 to 1 ug RNA primed by random hexamers. MiXCR, applied by TCRdb to the immunoSEQ multiplex PCR reads, yields one record per CDR3 protein. There are 170,000 or so distinct CDR3 sequences in the sample; about 94% occur only once, and around 0.097% lies in the top ten. The sequenced sample consisted of CD4+ T cells from PBMCs. Receptor source: a human donor with multiple sclerosis.

The rearrangement joins TRBV20-1 to TRBJ2-7; a possible D gene is TRBD2 (6 bases). V was shortened by 4 bases and J by 0 bases, with 16 bases between the two germline ends. The CDR3 totals 15 residues. The germline CDR1 and CDR2 sequences are DFQATT and SNEGSKA (reference sequence). The CDR3 DNA follows: TGCAGTGCTATTAACGGGGGTGGACCCTCCTACGAGCAGTACTTC. This translates into CSAINGGGPSYEQYF.

This chain connects TRBV5-1 to TRBJ2-1, with TRBD2 as a possible D gene (5 bases). The germline V gene has CDR1 SGHRS and CDR2 YFSETQ. Between the trimmed V and J ends, which lost 3 bases and 4 bases, there was a span of 14 bases. This CDR3 has 15 amino acids. CDR3 sequence: CASSSMDWAYNEQFF. In nucleotides, the CDR3 is TGCGCCAGCAGCTCAATGGACTGGGCTTACAATGAGCAGTTCTTC. The variable domain in full, with the rest retrieved from reference TRBV5-1 and TRBJ2-1, is KAGVTQTPRYLIKTRGQQVTLSCSPISGHRSVSWYQQTPGQGLQFLFEYFSETQRNKGNFPGRFSGRQFSNSRSEMNVSTLELGDSALYLCASSSMDWAYNEQFFGPGTRLTVL.

The chain joins TRBV7-2 to TRBJ2-7; possible D gene TRBD2, 6 bases. There are 15 residues in the CDR3. The germline gives CDR1 SGHTA, CDR2 FQGNSA. V lost 2 bases and J lost 4, with 15 bases in between. CDR3 DNA sequence: TGTGCCAGCAGCTTACAGACGGGGGTGGAATACGAGCAGTACTTC. Translation gives CASSLQTGVEYEQYF.

The chain joins TRBV2 to TRBJ1-1; no definite D call. This CDR3 contains 13 residues. In germline, CDR1 is SNHLY, CDR2 FYNNEI. V gave up 8 bases and J gave up 7 bases, with 17 bases separating them. The CDR3 loop reads CASLALPAGEAFF. The CDR3 region has the DNA TGTGCCAGCTTGGCCCTCCCAGCAGGTGAAGCTTTCTTT.

This clonotype has only one observation. The chain employs TRBV7-2 and TRBJ2-1; 14 bases line up with TRBD2. Losses at the gene ends were 1 base for V and 11 bases for J; bases not matched to a gene: 13. From germline, CDR1 is SGHTA and CDR2 FQGNSA. The CDR3 is made up of 18 amino acids. The CDR3 region is CASSLVGPGTSGSGKQFF. CDR3 sequence (DNA): TGTGCCAGCAGCTTAGTCGGGCCAGGGACTAGCGGGAGCGGCAAGCAGTTCTTC.

The rearrangement uses TRBV9 and TRBJ2-7; weak D call: TRBD1 (5 bases). This CDR3 spans 14 amino acids. Trimming cost V 2 bases and J 2 bases, with 11 bases left between them. The germline V gene encodes CDR1 SGDLS and CDR2 YYNGEE. The CDR3, as DNA: TGTGCCAGCAGCGTTGAATTGGGGCCCTACGAGCAGTACTTC. Translation gives CASSVELGPYEQYF. Combining the CDR3 with reference TRBV9 and TRBJ2-7 gives the whole variable domain DSGVTQTPKHLITATGQRVTLRCSPRSGDLSVYWYQQSLDQGLQFLIQYYNGEERAKGNILERFSAQQFPDLHSELNLSSLELGDSALYFCASSVELGPYEQYFGPGTRLTVT.

V usage is TRBV10-1 and J usage is TRBJ1-2, with 7 positions matching TRBD1. V was pared by 6 bases and J by 2 bases, with 3 bases of the junction left unmatched. Per the germline V gene, CDR1 is WNHNN and CDR2 is SYGVQD (reference sequence). The CDR3 spans 13 residues. CDR3 DNA: TGCGCCAGCAGCGCGGGACAGAACTATGGCTACACCTTC. Translating gives CASSAGQNYGYTF.

This clonotype was observed a single time. The rearrangement uses TRBV20-1 and TRBJ1-4; 9 bases line up with TRBD1. Per germline, CDR1 DFQATT and CDR2 SNEGSKA (reference sequence). The CDR3 has 15 residues. V shed 2 bases and J 13 bases; nucleotides not matched to a gene: 14. The CDR3 here is CSARSWGQGGEGLFF. CDR3 in DNA: TGCAGTGCTAGAAGTTGGGGACAGGGAGGGGAAGGACTGTTTTTT.

J is TRBJ2-5 and V is TRBV20-1, with 9 bases fitting TRBD2. The V and J ends lost 3 bases and 7 bases, in that order; junction bases with no gene match: 9. Germline V CDR1 and CDR2: DFQATT, SNEGSKA (reference sequence). The CDR3 spans 14 residues. The CDR3 region has the DNA TGCAGTGCTAGCCACGCGGGGGGGTCCGGGACCCAGTACTTC. It is translated as CSASHAGGSGTQYF.

This clonotype was detected only once. The genes are TRBV3-1 and TRBJ2-5, with D perhaps given as TRBD1 or TRBD2 (7 bases each). CDR3 length equals 16 residues. The germline V and J ends were trimmed by 5 bases and 4 bases, with 20 bases remaining between them. The germline gives CDR1 LGHDT, CDR2 YNNKEL (reference sequence). The CDR3 DNA sequence: TGTGCCAGCAGCTCCCAGGGGGGAGGGGGCGCAGAGACCCAGTACTTC. It codes for CASSSQGGGGAETQYF.

The genes are TRBV20-1 and TRBJ2-2; the D call may be TRBD1 or TRBD2 (5 bases each). Per germline, CDR1 DFQATT and CDR2 SNEGSKA (reference sequence). The CDR3 extends over 15 amino acids. Between the trimmed V and J ends, which lost 0 bases and 1 base, there was a span of 9 bases. The CDR3 region has the DNA TGCAGTGCTAGAGAAGGGACCCTGAACACCGGGGAGCTGTTTTTT. It encodes CSAREGTLNTGELFF.

The chain joins TRBV19 to TRBJ2-1; 12 bases map to TRBD1. Unmatched junction bases numbered 10, after V lost 8 bases and J lost 8 bases. CDR1 and CDR2 (germline): LNHDA, SQIVND (reference sequence). The CDR3 is 15 residues long. The CDR3 loop reads CASSAGTGGADEQFF. DNA of the CDR3: TGTGCCAGTTCAGCCGGGACAGGGGGCGCGGATGAGCAGTTCTTC. The full variable domain, completed using reference TRBV19 and TRBJ2-1, is DGGITQSPKYLFRKEGQNVTLSCEQNLNHDAMYWYRQDPGQGLRLIYYSQIVNDFQKGDIAEGYSVSREKKESFPLTVTSAQKNPTAFYLCASSAGTGGADEQFFGPGTRLTVL.

This chain uses TRBV2 with TRBJ1-2; D is ambiguous. This CDR3 region has 10 residues. Germline V gene sequence: CDR1 SNHLY, CDR2 FYNNEI. V dropped 7 bases and J dropped 6 bases, with 6 bases sitting between them. CDR3 sequence: CASKSDGYTF. Here the CDR3 DNA reads TGTGCCAGCAAAAGTGATGGCTACACCTTC.

The gene calls are TRBV2 and TRBJ1-5; D uncertain. Trimming took 4 bases from V and 0 from J, leaving 13 bases between them. The germline CDR1 and CDR2 sequences are SNHLY and FYNNEI. The CDR3 loop spans 16 amino acids. The CDR3 spells CASSVGQDYSNQPQHF. The CDR3 DNA is TGTGCCAGCAGTGTGGGCCAGGACTATAGCAATCAGCCCCAGCATTTT. Supplemented by reference TRBV2 and TRBJ1-5, the full variable domain reads EPEVTQTPSHQVTQMGQEVILRCVPISNHLYFYWYRQILGQKVEFLVSFYNNEISEKSEIFDDQFSVERPDGSNFTLKIRSTKLEDSAMYFCASSVGQDYSNQPQHFGDGTRLSIL.

The chain joins TRBV27 to TRBJ2-1; TRBD1 agrees at 11 bases. The CDR3 totals 15 residues. V shed 8 bases and J 2 bases; nucleotides not matched to a gene: 5. Germline lookup yields CDR1 MNHEY and CDR2 SMNVEV (reference sequence). In nucleotides, the CDR3 is TGTGCCAGCGGCAGGACAGGGGGCGCCTACAATGAGCAGTTCTTC. Amino acids: CASGRTGGAYNEQFF.

The chain carries TRBV29-1 and TRBJ2-1; D is uncertain. Trimming removed 4 bases from V and 7 bases from J, with 14 bases in between. Germline V gene lookup returns CDR1 SQVTM and CDR2 ANQGSEA. The CDR3 extends over 13 amino acids. In DNA, the CDR3 is TGCAGCGTTGTTCCAGGAGCGAGGAATGAGCAGTTCTTC. Protein: CSVVPGARNEQFF.

This chain joins TRBV28 and TRBJ2-7, with 8 bases lining up with TRBD2. Per the germline V gene, CDR1 is MDHEN and CDR2 is SYDVKM. V lost 6 bases to trimming and J lost 3 bases; unmatched junction nucleotides: 16. This CDR3 is 17 amino acids long. The CDR3 DNA reads as TGTGCCAGCAGGGCTCGCCTTAGCGGGAATCTCGGCTACGAGCAGTACTTC. Its protein product is CASRARLSGNLGYEQYF.

The CDR3 DNA sequence: TGTGCCAGCAGCGTAGGGGACAGGGACGCTCAGCCCCAGCATTTT. It encodes CASSVGDRDAQPQHF. V gene TRBV4-2 combines with J gene TRBJ1-5; TRBD1 matches at 9 bases. Germline V gene data show CDR1 as LGHNA and CDR2 as YNFKEQ. CDR3 size: 15 residues. V trimming: 5 bases; J trimming: 6 bases; junction bases outside the gene matches: 8.

The V call is TRBV19, the J call TRBJ1-1; D remains unclear. The germline V gene encodes CDR1 LNHDA and CDR2 SQIVND (reference sequence). This CDR3 spans 14 amino acids. V dropped 6 bases and J dropped 0 bases, with 11 bases sitting between them. Here the CDR3 DNA reads TGTGCCAGTAGGCCTGGGGTATTGAACACTGAAGCTTTCTTT. Amino acid sequence: CASRPGVLNTEAFF.

This chain uses TRBV18 with TRBJ2-1; 9 bases align to TRBD2. With V trimmed by 1 base and J by 1 base, 2 bases remained unmatched. The length of the CDR3 is 16 residues. Per germline, CDR1 KGHSH and CDR2 LQKENI. The CDR3 region has the DNA TGTGCCAGCTCACCACGTCTAGCGGGGTCCTACAATGAGCAGTTCTTC. Protein product: CASSPRLAGSYNEQFF.

The chain combines TRBV30 with TRBJ1-5, with a weak D call TRBD1 (5 bases). The CDR3 has 15 residues. Germline V lookup: CDR1 GTSNPN, CDR2 SVGIG (reference sequence). Between the trimmed V and J ends, which lost 0 bases and 2 bases, there was a span of 11 bases. The CDR3 nucleotides are TGTGCCTGGAGTGTACGAAGGGGAGGCAATCAGCCCCAGCATTTT. Amino acids: CAWSVRRGGNQPQHF.

This clonotype was seen once. The chain recombines TRBV7-9 with TRBJ1-1; 10 nucleotides line up with TRBD1. Germline values: CDR1 SEHNR, CDR2 FQNEAQ (reference sequence). This CDR3 region has 16 residues. V was clipped by 1 base and J by 8 bases; unmatched bases: 10. CDR3 sequence (DNA): TGTGCCAGCAGCTTAGAAGGGACAGGGGCCCGAAGGGAAGCTTTCTTT. Protein product: CASSLEGTGARREAFF.